This TCR beta chain came from a study of graft-versus-host responses after intestinal transplantation. TCRdb keeps only in-frame clones here, not all; method: immunoSEQ multiplex PCR. This sample has around 100,000 clones, with roughly nine tenths found just once. The germline CDR1 and CDR2 sequences are SNHLY and FYNNEI. Trimming stripped 6 bases from V and 1 base from J, with 13 bases between. This CDR3 region has 14 residues. A word on this clone: Antigen specificity is unknown.

This chain connects TRBV2 to TRBJ2-7; unclear D gene. This sample comprised unstimulated CD4+ T cells sorted from spleen or lymph node cells, obtained before transplant. The receptor's source is a human donor who was the organ donor for an intestinal transplant. The CDR3 region has the DNA TGTGCCAGCAGCCCAGCTCCTCGTTCCTACGAGCAGTACTTC. Protein sequence: CASSPAPRSYEQYF.